The 29 T cell receptor beta chains reported below all come from one sample, sequenced in a study of shared clonotypes between healthy human individuals. The assay was immunoSEQ multiplex PCR, and TCRdb's table has in-frame clones only and misses some. The table shows roughly 2 million clones, with roughly 94% occurring only once. The sample consisted of naive CD4+ T cells sorted from blood. As for subset: CD45RA+ positively selected. The receptors derive from a man between 18 and 35 years old in good health.

The gene calls are TRBV2 and TRBJ1-5; D possibly corresponds to TRBD1 (6 bases). This CDR3 region has 14 residues. Deletions cut 5 bases from V and 5 bases from J, with 13 bases between. From germline, CDR1 is SNHLY and CDR2 FYNNEI. This CDR3 reads CASSSDRNDQPQHF. DNA for the CDR3: TGTGCCAGCAGTTCCGACAGGAACGATCAGCCCCAGCATTTT.

The V call is TRBV28, the J call TRBJ1-4; no clear D. Germline V gene lookup returns CDR1 MDHEN and CDR2 SYDVKM. This CDR3 comprises 13 residues. V gave up 4 bases and J gave up 5 bases, with 8 bases separating them. The CDR3 DNA follows: TGTGCCAGCAGTTACTCCGGGAATGAAAAACTGTTTTTT. It yields the protein CASSYSGNEKLFF.

This clone has just one count. This chain joins TRBV27 and TRBJ2-7; 8 bases are a match to TRBD2. Germline V gene lookup returns CDR1 MNHEY and CDR2 SMNVEV (reference sequence). The CDR3 consists of 13 residues. J gave up 4 bases and V 3 bases, and 2 bases lay outside the gene matches. Here the CDR3 reads CASSFREGYEQYF. CDR3 bases: TGTGCCAGCAGTTTCCGGGAGGGATACGAGCAGTACTTC.

The V and J genes are TRBV6-1 and TRBJ1-2, with D maybe TRBD1 (6 bases). V was pared by 6 bases and J by 4 bases, with 18 bases between. CDR3 size: 15 residues. The germline CDR1 and CDR2 sequences are MNHNS and SASEGT. In DNA, the CDR3 is TGTGCCAGCAGAACCCGGGACATACCTTTCTATGGCTACACCTTC. Its translation: CASRTRDIPFYGYTF.

V is TRBV6-4 and J is TRBJ2-1, with 7 bases matching TRBD1. From germline, CDR1 is MRHNA and CDR2 SNTAGT. The CDR3 is made up of 13 amino acids. Losses at the gene ends were 6 bases for V and 5 bases for J; bases not matched to a gene: 4. In nucleotides, the CDR3 is TGTGCCAGCAGCAAGGACAGGAACAATGAGCAGTTCTTC. Amino acid sequence: CASSKDRNNEQFF.

This clone was seen just once. CDR3 amino acids: CASKTAGIYEQFF. CDR3 DNA sequence: TGTGCCAGCAAGACGGCGGGAATCTATGAGCAGTTCTTC. V and J are TRBV6-6 and TRBJ2-1, with D possibly being TRBD2 (6 bases). Trimming removed 7 bases at V and 8 bases at J, with 15 bases between. The CDR3 sequence is 13 residues long. Germline-derived CDR1 and CDR2 are MNHNY and SVGAGI (reference sequence).

The chain links TRBV28 to TRBJ2-2; a weak D match, TRBD2 (6 bases). Trimming removed 3 bases at V and 6 bases at J, with 17 bases between. This CDR3 spans 16 amino acids. Germline V gene data show CDR1 as MDHEN and CDR2 as SYDVKM. CDR3 protein: CASSLGGAGGPGELFF. As DNA, the CDR3 is TGTGCCAGCAGTTTGGGCGGGGCAGGCGGGCCCGGGGAGCTGTTTTTT.

As to this clone: Distinct nucleotide sequences in the sample also encode this CDR3. The chain carries TRBV30 and TRBJ1-1; TRBD1 matches 7 bases. V was pared by 5 bases and J by 1 base, with 4 bases of the junction left unmatched. CDR3 length: 13 residues. Germline assignment: CDR1 GTSNPN and CDR2 SVGIG (reference sequence). The CDR3 DNA reads as TGTGCCTGGGAGGACAGGAGGAACACTGAAGCTTTCTTT. Its translation: CAWEDRRNTEAFF. Filled out from reference TRBV30 and TRBJ1-1, the complete variable domain reads SQTIHQWPATLVQPVGSPLSLECTVEGTSNPNLYWYRQAAGRGLQLLFYSVGIGQISSEVPQNLSASRPQDRQFILSSKKLLLSDSGFYLCAWEDRRNTEAFFGQGTRLTVV.

This clone appeared a single time. Other DNA sequences within the sample encode an identical CDR3. The V and J genes are TRBV7-2 and TRBJ2-2, with D possibly matching TRBD1 (6 bases). Germline V gene lookup returns CDR1 SGHTA and CDR2 FQGNSA. Trimming pared 1 base from V and 5 bases from J, leaving 8 bases between. The CDR3 sequence is 14 residues long. The CDR3 sequence is CASSLVGGTGELFF. The CDR3 nucleotides are TGTGCCAGCAGCTTAGTAGGGGGAACCGGGGAGCTGTTTTTT.

Regarding this clone: The identical CDR3 is also encoded by other nucleotide sequences in the sample. The rearrangement joins TRBV28 to TRBJ2-7, with D unclear. The CDR3 spans 12 residues. Germline V gives CDR1 MDHEN, CDR2 SYDVKM. The V gene lost 2 bases and the J gene lost 6 bases, with 8 bases spanning the gap. The CDR3 loop reads CASSLVRSEQYF. The CDR3 DNA reads as TGTGCCAGCAGTTTAGTGAGGTCCGAGCAGTACTTC.

V is TRBV7-2 and J is TRBJ2-2; D is unresolved. The CDR3 covers 16 residues. In germline, CDR1 is SGHTA, CDR2 FQGNSA. V was trimmed by 3 bases and J by 0 bases, leaving 11 bases between them. For the CDR3, the DNA is TGTGCCAGCAGCTTGATGTTGGGTCCGAACACCGGGGAGCTGTTTTTT. Translating gives CASSLMLGPNTGELFF.

Of note for this clone: Different DNA sequences within this sample yield the same CDR3. This chain joins TRBV6-1 and TRBJ1-2; no clear D. CDR3 length: 13 residues. V shed 4 bases and J shed 1 base, with 7 bases lying between them. Germline V gene lookup returns CDR1 MNHNS and CDR2 SASEGT. CDR3 DNA sequence: TGTGCCAGCAGTGTAGGCAGTAACTATGGCTACACCTTC. Its translation: CASSVGSNYGYTF.

The V and J genes are TRBV7-9 and TRBJ1-4; the D gene is possibly TRBD1 (6 bases). The CDR3 sequence is 19 residues long. V dropped 2 bases and J dropped 0 bases, with 19 bases sitting between them. CDR1 and CDR2 (germline): SEHNR, FQNEAQ (reference sequence). CDR3 DNA: TGTGCCAGCAGCTTAAACCCGTGGGGGAAGGGGGCAACTAATGAAAAACTGTTTTTT. Translated, it gives CASSLNPWGKGATNEKLFF.

This rearrangement joins TRBV19 to TRBJ1-5; D gene ambiguous. Germline values: CDR1 LNHDA, CDR2 SQIVND (reference sequence). The CDR3 is made up of 15 amino acids. Trimming removed 4 bases from V and 6 bases from J, with 16 bases in between. CDR3: CASSNWAAVSQPQHF. Here the CDR3 DNA reads TGTGCCAGTAGTAATTGGGCAGCAGTTAGTCAGCCCCAGCATTTT.

The genes are TRBV5-8 and TRBJ1-1; 7 bases map to TRBD1. CDR1 SGHTS and CDR2 YDEGEE come from the germline V gene. Trimming cost V 4 bases and J 5 bases; bases outside gene matches: 5. This CDR3 has 13 amino acids. DNA for the CDR3: TGTGCCAGCAGCCGTGACAGGGTAACTGAAGCTTTCTTT. Translation: CASSRDRVTEAFF.

The chain links TRBV11-2 to TRBJ2-1; D is possibly TRBD1 (6 bases). Germline V gene lookup returns CDR1 SGHAT and CDR2 FQNNGV. The CDR3 is 15 amino acids. Trimming shortened V by 1 base and J by 2 bases, and 9 bases separated the two germline ends. The CDR3 loop is CASSLGQAPYNEQFF. The CDR3 DNA is TGTGCCAGCAGCTTAGGACAGGCCCCCTACAATGAGCAGTTCTTC.

The J gene is TRBJ1-5, the V gene TRBV19; D call uncertain. Trimming stripped 9 bases from V and 0 bases from J, with 15 bases between. Germline V gene data show CDR1 as LNHDA and CDR2 as SQIVND (reference sequence). This CDR3 is built from 15 residues. In DNA, the CDR3 is TGTGCCAGCACAATCGGCCAAACTAGCAATCAGCCCCAGCATTTT. Protein: CASTIGQTSNQPQHF.

The chain links TRBV5-8 to TRBJ2-2, with TRBD1 as a possible D gene (5 bases). V gave up 3 bases and J gave up 4 bases, with 10 bases separating them. CDR1 and CDR2 from the germline V gene are SGHTS and YDEGEE. The CDR3 contains 14 residues. The CDR3: CASSSDTSTGELFF. The CDR3 DNA reads TGTGCCAGCAGCTCGGACACCTCCACCGGGGAGCTGTTTTTT.

The chain joins TRBV9 to TRBJ2-7, with a tentative D call TRBD2 (5 bases). Germline V lookup: CDR1 SGDLS, CDR2 YYNGEE. The V end was cut by 0 bases, the J end by 4 bases, with 11 bases between. The CDR3 covers 14 residues. The CDR3 spells CASSVGPTSYEQYF. The CDR3 DNA reads as TGTGCCAGCAGCGTAGGCCCCACTAGTTACGAGCAGTACTTC.

In the case of this clone: The junction departs from germline at one end; a sequencing error may be responsible. This sequence joins TRBV9 and TRBJ2-5; 9 positions match TRBD2. Per the germline V gene, CDR1 is SGDLS and CDR2 is YYNGEE. This CDR3 is 15 amino acids long. The CDR3 region is CASSSGLAAQEAQYF. The CDR3 DNA follows: TGTGCCAGCAGCTCGGGACTAGCAGCCCAAGAGGCCCAGTACTTC. Full variable domain (missing parts from reference TRBV9 and TRBJ2-5): DSGVTQTPKHLITATGQRVTLRCSPRSGDLSVYWYQQSLDQGLQFLIQYYNGEERAKGNILERFSAQQFPDLHSELNLSSLELGDSALYFCASSSGLAAQEAQYFGPGTRLLVL.

The sample holds a few counts of this clone. Within the sample, other DNA sequences also encode this same CDR3. The chain uses TRBV5-1 and TRBJ2-5; D not certain. CDR1 is SGHRS, CDR2 YFSETQ, per germline. The CDR3 has 12 residues. The V end lost 0 bases, the J end lost 5 bases, and 5 bases lay between the germline ends. The CDR3 DNA follows: TGCGCCAGCAGCTTGGTATCGGAGACCCAGTACTTC. Protein sequence: CASSLVSETQYF.

As to this clone: Within the sample, other DNA sequences also encode this same CDR3. The chain employs TRBV29-1 and TRBJ1-5; 10 bases are a match to TRBD1. CDR1 SQVTM and CDR2 ANQGSEA come from the germline V gene. CDR3 length: 13 amino acids. Trimming removed 4 bases from V and 4 bases from J; junction bases left unmatched: 1. DNA of the CDR3: TGCAGCGTTGGGGACAGGGGAAATCAGCCCCAGCATTTT. Protein sequence: CSVGDRGNQPQHF. The variable domain in full, with the rest retrieved from reference TRBV29-1 and TRBJ1-5, is SAVISQKPSRDICQRGTSLTIQCQVDSQVTMMFWYRQQPGQSLTLIATANQGSEATYESGFVIDKFPISRPNLTFSTLTVSNMSPEDSSIYLCSVGDRGNQPQHFGDGTRLSIL.

The J gene is TRBJ2-1, the V gene TRBV9, with 8 bases fitting TRBD1. V shed 4 bases, J shed 7 bases, and the junction held 10 bases outside the gene matches. CDR3 size: 15 residues. Germline CDR1 and CDR2: SGDLS and YYNGEE. CDR3 residues: CASSPRQGTGNEQFF. The CDR3 DNA reads TGTGCCAGCAGCCCAAGACAGGGGACGGGGAATGAGCAGTTCTTC.

The V call is TRBV28, the J call TRBJ1-1; D gene uncertain. Germline V gives CDR1 MDHEN, CDR2 SYDVKM. This CDR3 is 12 amino acids long. The germline V and J ends were trimmed by 9 bases and 1 base, with 9 bases remaining between them. The DNA of the CDR3 is TGTGCCAGAGGCGGCCAGAACACTGAAGCTTTCTTT. This translates into CARGGQNTEAFF.

This chain connects TRBV19 to TRBJ2-1, with 11 bases identical to TRBD1. The J segment lost 6 bases and the V segment lost 1 base, leaving 5 bases of the junction unmatched. CDR1 LNHDA and CDR2 SQIVND come from the germline V gene (reference sequence). CDR3 length: 16 residues. Here the CDR3 DNA reads TGTGCCAGTAGTATAGGGGGACAGGGGGTAGGCAATGAGCAGTTCTTC. Amino acids: CASSIGGQGVGNEQFF.

The chain uses TRBV27 and TRBJ1-6; no clear D gene. V gave up 5 bases and J gave up 9 bases, with 14 bases separating them. This CDR3 is 14 amino acids long. Germline V gene lookup returns CDR1 MNHEY and CDR2 SMNVEV (reference sequence). CDR3 DNA sequence: TGTGCCAGCAGTCTGGAGGGCTTTAGTTCACCCCTCCACTTT. Translation: CASSLEGFSSPLHF.

The rearrangement joins TRBV27 to TRBJ2-7, with D perhaps matching TRBD2 (5 bases). Trimming stripped 5 bases from V and 4 bases from J, with 18 bases between. The CDR3 is made up of 15 amino acids. Germline V gives CDR1 MNHEY, CDR2 SMNVEV (reference sequence). CDR3 bases: TGTGCCAGCAGTCCCTTTAGGACTTCCCCTTACGAGCAGTACTTC. It specifies CASSPFRTSPYEQYF.

V gene TRBV19 combines with J gene TRBJ1-1; TRBD1 aligns across 8 bases. The CDR3 consists of 13 residues. V was clipped by 4 bases and J by 7 bases; unmatched bases: 5. Germline values: CDR1 LNHDA, CDR2 SQIVND (reference sequence). Here the CDR3 DNA reads TGTGCCAGTAGTACCCAGGGGGCGGTTGAAGCTTTCTTT. Its translation: CASSTQGAVEAFF.

The J gene is TRBJ2-3, the V gene TRBV19; D may correspond to TRBD1 or TRBD2 (5 bases each). The CDR3 runs to 13 residues. Trimming pared 6 bases from V and 6 bases from J, leaving 13 bases between. Germline values: CDR1 LNHDA, CDR2 SQIVND (reference sequence). The CDR3 here is CASSQGDGDTQYF. CDR3 coding DNA: TGTGCCAGTAGCCAAGGGGACGGGGATACGCAGTATTTT.